The T cell receptor beta chain under discussion was sequenced for a study of PD-L1 blockade in urothelial cancer (TCRdb year 2017). Regarding the research as a whole: All patients started therapy in about 2014 and received atezolizumab 1,200 mg intravenously every 3 weeks. A median of around 150,000 T cells and fewer than 85,000 unique TCRs was obtained from blood samples, and a median clonality of around 0.08 was observed. Pretreatment tumor samples, along with matched peripheral blood collected serially before and after atezolizumab treatment, underwent TCR sequencing. Twenty-nine patients had pretreatment blood TCR-seq, about 25 had at least one posttreatment blood collection, and about 25 had tumor TCR-seq. The study, an exploratory multi-omic analysis, examined somatic, immune and clinical correlates of response to PD-L1 blockade with atezolizumab in urothelial cancer. About 90% of the roughly 29 patients were identified as males with urothelial cancer of bladder origin, and a prior smoking history was reported by 18 of 29 patients. Durable clinical benefit was defined as a progression-free survival longer than 6 months, and TCR features were additionally tested against progression-free survival and overall survival. Durable clinical benefit was achieved by nine patients but not by the remaining 20. An ECOG performance status of 0 or 1 was recorded for the patients, and 0 to 3 prior chemotherapy regimens had been received by the patients. Blood samples were analyzed 3 weeks after the start of treatment (second dose) and 6 weeks after the start of treatment. In the same patients, whole exome sequencing and RNA sequencing of pretreatment tumors were performed in addition to TCR sequencing. Overall study results and their limits: Improved progression-free and overall survival was found to be associated with pretreatment peripheral blood TCR clonality below the median. Patients with durable benefit showed greater expansion of tumor-associated TCR clones in peripheral blood 3 weeks after starting treatment (n ≈ 21, p = 0.022). Because the sample size was small (n of about 27) and many of the analyses were exploratory, the results are meant to be hypothesis-generating.

Note on this clone: Its specific antigen is unknown. Qualities for individual bases were not recorded, and no much larger clone is one base off.

Synthetic TCR analog templates were spiked into each PCR to estimate absolute template abundance from read counts. Using the immunoSEQ assay, TCRbeta CDR3 regions were amplified from genomic DNA with bias-controlled V and J gene primers. Sequencing of rearranged TCRbeta segments was performed at approximately 20X coverage. In the original analysis: Sequencing errors were corrected by clustering, and CDR3s were annotated against IMGT so that V, D and J genes could be assigned. Out-of-frame and stop-codon sequences were excluded, and only productive TCRbeta rearrangements were used in downstream analyses. Clonality was computed as one minus Shannon entropy normalized by the log of the number of unique productive sequences. Clones differing between time points or between blood and tumor were identified by Fisher's exact test with Benjamini-Hochberg correction at adjusted p below 0.01. TCRdb holds this immuneACCESS table with in-frame rearrangements only. Some clones are missing; in checked studies, unresolved V genes explain under half, and the rest has no known cause. That table is the source of V, J and clone size, and D and trimming were worked out from the DNA. The sample table contains roughly 20,000 clones; only one count was recorded for about 91% of them. The leading ten clones occupy roughly 3.7% of the sample.

The cohort comprised 25 to 30 patients with locally advanced or metastatic urothelial carcinoma treated at Memorial Sloan Kettering on a trial protocol. Peripheral blood mononuclear cells were collected pretreatment and during treatment, at between 1 and 8 total time points per patient. The Qiagen DNeasy Blood extraction kit was used to purify genomic DNA from total PBMCs and from tumor samples. PBMCs were collected pretreatment and during treatment, and were isolated and stored as previously described. The CDR3 holds 13 amino acids from the cysteine to the phenylalanine. Left in the record is the CDR3 DNA by itself, 39 bases read in frame from the first base. From the germline V gene, CDR1 is SQVTM and CDR2 is ANQGSEA. V loses 7 bases at its end and J loses 0 bases; junction bases beyond the gene matches: 4.

The chain is made from TRBV29-1 and TRBJ2-7, with 9 bases aligning to TRBD1. The TCR originated in a man in his forties or fifties with urothelial cancer. This specimen was PBMCs, taken around atezolizumab (anti-PD-L1) treatment. The DNA sequence reads TGCAGCGATGGGGGACAGGGCTCCTACGAGCAGTACTTC. Its protein product is CSDGGQGSYEQYF.